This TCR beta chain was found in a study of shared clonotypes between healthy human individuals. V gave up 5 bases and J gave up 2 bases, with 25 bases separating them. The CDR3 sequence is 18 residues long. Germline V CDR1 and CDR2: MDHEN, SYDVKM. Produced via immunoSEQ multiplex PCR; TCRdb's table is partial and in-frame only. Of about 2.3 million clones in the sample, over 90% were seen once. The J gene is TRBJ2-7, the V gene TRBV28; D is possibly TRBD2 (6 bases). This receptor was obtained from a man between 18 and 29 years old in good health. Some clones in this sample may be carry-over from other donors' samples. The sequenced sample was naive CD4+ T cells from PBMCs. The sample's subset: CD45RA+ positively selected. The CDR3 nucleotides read TGTGCCAGCAGTCACGCACGGACTACTTTACCAACAACCTACGAGCAGTACTTC. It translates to CASSHARTTLPTTYEQYF.